The sequence of this T cell receptor (beta chain) was determined in a study of blood T cell repertoires in COVID-19. Study-level information: Donors in the United States, Italy and Spain gave samples during acute or convalescent COVID-19.

Donors of Cohort 3 who recovered were those that had two negative PCRs, clearance, or symptom resolution. The CDR3 length is 12 residues. CDR1 and CDR2 (germline): ENHRY, SYGVKD. V lost 10 bases to trimming and J lost 5 bases, with 14 bases between them. Profiled with immunoSEQ multiplex PCR; TCRdb holds only in-frame clones, not every one. The sample lists about 250,000 clones, 80% to 90% occurring once. The sequenced sample consisted of PBMCs or T cells enriched from blood (not recorded which). This clonotype was obtained from a man aged 40-50 years who had recovered from COVID-19. The genes are TRBV10-3 and TRBJ2-5; a weak D match, TRBD2 (6 bases). The CDR3 sequence: CATGGGGETQYF. The CDR3 DNA reads as TGTGCCACCGGGGGTGGAGGGGAGACCCAGTACTTC.